Presented here are 8 T cell receptor beta chains from one specimen sequenced in a study of T cell changes during pregnancy in multiple sclerosis. Sequencing was performed with immunoSEQ multiplex PCR; in TCRdb, only in-frame clones are kept and a portion is missing. This sample carries about 50,000 clones, roughly nine tenths of them seen once, and the ten largest clones take 0.39%. Material: CD4+ T cells from peripheral blood mononuclear cells, obtained after pregnancy. Receptor source: a female donor with multiple sclerosis, enrolled in a pregnancy study.

This clone showed up just once. The chain recombines TRBV6-1 with TRBJ1-5; D may be TRBD1 (5 bases). Germline V gene data show CDR1 as MNHNS and CDR2 as SASEGT. The CDR3 totals 13 residues. V dropped 3 bases and J dropped 7 bases, with 10 bases sitting between them. Here the CDR3 reads CASSERGGQPQHF. Here the CDR3 DNA reads TGTGCCAGCAGTGAGAGGGGAGGCCAGCCCCAGCATTTT.

The chain recombines TRBV2 with TRBJ1-5; the D gene is possibly TRBD1 (6 bases). The V end was cut by 1 base, the J end by 2 bases, with 6 bases between. The CDR3 is made up of 14 amino acids. Germline V gene lookup returns CDR1 SNHLY and CDR2 FYNNEI. The CDR3 region has the DNA TGTGCCAGCAGTGAAGACAGGGGCAATCAGCCCCAGCATTTT. Protein sequence: CASSEDRGNQPQHF. The full variable domain, in which reference TRBV2 and TRBJ1-5 provide the parts outside the CDR3, is EPEVTQTPSHQVTQMGQEVILRCVPISNHLYFYWYRQILGQKVEFLVSFYNNEISEKSEIFDDQFSVERPDGSNFTLKIRSTKLEDSAMYFCASSEDRGNQPQHFGDGTRLSIL.

As DNA, the CDR3 is TGTGCCAGCAGGGGGGAGGGACTAGCGAACAATGAGCAGTTCTTC. It encodes CASRGEGLANNEQFF. This rearrangement joins TRBV2 to TRBJ2-1; the match to TRBD2 covers 10 bases. CDR3 length: 15 residues. From germline, CDR1 is SNHLY and CDR2 FYNNEI. Losses at the gene ends were 6 bases for V and 5 bases for J; bases not matched to a gene: 7. Supplemented by reference TRBV2 and TRBJ2-1, the full variable domain reads EPEVTQTPSHQVTQMGQEVILRCVPISNHLYFYWYRQILGQKVEFLVSFYNNEISEKSEIFDDQFSVERPDGSNFTLKIRSTKLEDSAMYFCASRGEGLANNEQFFGPGTRLTVL.

The chain couples TRBV5-8 to TRBJ2-7, with a weak D call TRBD1 (6 bases). Germline V gives CDR1 SGHTS, CDR2 YDEGEE. V was cut by 2 bases and J by 0 bases, with 15 bases left in between. This CDR3 is built from 16 residues. CDR3 amino acids: CASSFTGTSGSYEQYF. CDR3 coding DNA: TGTGCCAGCAGCTTTACAGGGACCTCAGGCTCCTACGAGCAGTACTTC.

V is TRBV28 and J is TRBJ1-1; D call uncertain. The germline V gene has CDR1 MDHEN and CDR2 SYDVKM. V was cut by 1 base and J by 7 bases, with 7 bases left in between. The CDR3 spans 12 residues. This CDR3 reads CASSLLGGEAFF. CDR3 DNA: TGTGCCAGCAGTTTATTGGGAGGTGAAGCTTTCTTT. The entire variable domain, with the rest obtained from reference TRBV28 and TRBJ1-1, is as follows: DVKVTQSSRYLVKRTGEKVFLECVQDMDHENMFWYRQDPGLGLRLIYFSYDVKMKEKGDIPEGYSVSREKKERFSLILESASTNQTSMYLCASSLLGGEAFFGQGTRLTVV.

This chain joins TRBV7-6 and TRBJ2-7; TRBD1 agrees at 8 bases. The CDR3 contains 14 residues. After removal of 5 bases from V and 2 bases from J, the junction contained 5 bases not matched to a gene. Germline V gene sequence: CDR1 SGHVS, CDR2 FNYEAQ. The CDR3 loop reads CASSLGTGAYEQYF. CDR3 sequence (DNA): TGTGCCAGCAGCCTCGGGACAGGTGCCTACGAGCAGTACTTC. Combining the CDR3 with reference TRBV7-6 and TRBJ2-7 gives the whole variable domain GAGVSQSPRYKVTKRGQDVALRCDPISGHVSLYWYRQALGQGPEFLTYFNYEAQQDKSGLPNDRFSAERPEGSISTLTIQRTEQRDSAMYRCASSLGTGAYEQYFGPGTRLTVT.

The chain couples TRBV10-1 to TRBJ2-3; 9 positions match TRBD2. Germline V gene sequence: CDR1 WNHNN, CDR2 SYGVQD (reference sequence). With 3 bases clipped from V and 1 base from J, the junction kept 5 bases outside the gene matches. This CDR3 is built from 16 residues. CDR3 in amino acids: CASSELAGGRTDTQYF. CDR3 DNA: TGCGCCAGCAGTGAACTAGCGGGTGGTCGCACAGATACGCAGTATTTT.

The V call is TRBV5-1, the J call TRBJ2-5; 8 bases align to TRBD2. CDR1 is SGHRS and CDR2 is YFSETQ in the germline V gene. This CDR3 spans 15 amino acids. V shed 0 bases and J 5 bases; nucleotides not matched to a gene: 6. CDR3 in amino acids: CASSLVLAAGETQYF. The DNA of the CDR3 is TGCGCCAGCAGCTTGGTACTAGCGGCGGGCGAGACCCAGTACTTC.